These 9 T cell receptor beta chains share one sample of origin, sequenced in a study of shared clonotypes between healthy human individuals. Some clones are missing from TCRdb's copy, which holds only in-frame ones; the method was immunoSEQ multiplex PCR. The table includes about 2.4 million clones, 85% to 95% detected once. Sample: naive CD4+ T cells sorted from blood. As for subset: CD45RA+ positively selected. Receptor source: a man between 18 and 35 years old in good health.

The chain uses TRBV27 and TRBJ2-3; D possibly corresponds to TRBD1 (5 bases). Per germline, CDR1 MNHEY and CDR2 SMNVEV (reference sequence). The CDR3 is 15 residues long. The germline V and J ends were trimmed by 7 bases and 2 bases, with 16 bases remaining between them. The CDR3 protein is CASTAGMPATDTQYF. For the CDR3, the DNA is TGTGCCAGCACCGCAGGGATGCCGGCCACAGATACGCAGTATTTT.

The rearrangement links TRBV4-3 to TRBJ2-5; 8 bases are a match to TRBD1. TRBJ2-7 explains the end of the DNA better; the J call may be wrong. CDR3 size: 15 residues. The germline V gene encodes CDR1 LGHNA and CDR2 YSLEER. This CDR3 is CASSQSRDRPYEQYF. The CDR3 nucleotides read TGCGCCAGCAGCCAGAGCCGGGACAGGCCCTACGAGCAGTACTTC.

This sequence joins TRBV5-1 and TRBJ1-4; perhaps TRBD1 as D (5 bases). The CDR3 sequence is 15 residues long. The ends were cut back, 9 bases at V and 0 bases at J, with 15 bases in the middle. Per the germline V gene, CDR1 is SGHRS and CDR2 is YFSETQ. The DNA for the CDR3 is TGCGCCACTAGGGTGGGGACCGCAACTAATGAAAAACTGTTTTTT. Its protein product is CATRVGTATNEKLFF.

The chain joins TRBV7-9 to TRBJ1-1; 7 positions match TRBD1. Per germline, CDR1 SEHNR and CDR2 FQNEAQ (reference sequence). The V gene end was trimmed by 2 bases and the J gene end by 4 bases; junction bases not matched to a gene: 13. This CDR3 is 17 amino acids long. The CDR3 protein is CASSLQGGLRISTEAFF. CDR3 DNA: TGTGCCAGCAGCTTACAGGGGGGACTTAGGATAAGCACTGAAGCTTTCTTT.

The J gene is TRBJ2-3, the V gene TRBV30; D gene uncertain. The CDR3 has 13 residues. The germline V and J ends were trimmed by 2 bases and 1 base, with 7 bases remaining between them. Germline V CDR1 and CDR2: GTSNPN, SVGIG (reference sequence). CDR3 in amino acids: CAWSKLRTDTQYF. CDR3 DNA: TGTGCCTGGAGTAAACTCCGCACAGATACGCAGTATTTT. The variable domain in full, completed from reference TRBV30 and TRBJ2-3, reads SQTIHQWPATLVQPVGSPLSLECTVEGTSNPNLYWYRQAAGRGLQLLFYSVGIGQISSEVPQNLSASRPQDRQFILSSKKLLLSDSGFYLCAWSKLRTDTQYFGPGTRLTVL.

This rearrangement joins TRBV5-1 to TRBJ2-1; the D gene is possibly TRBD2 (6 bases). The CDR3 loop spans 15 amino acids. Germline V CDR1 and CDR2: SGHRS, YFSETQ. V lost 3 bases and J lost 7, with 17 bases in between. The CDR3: CASSSSPRDSNEQFF. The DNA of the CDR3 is TGCGCCAGCAGCTCCAGCCCCCGGGACTCGAATGAGCAGTTCTTC.

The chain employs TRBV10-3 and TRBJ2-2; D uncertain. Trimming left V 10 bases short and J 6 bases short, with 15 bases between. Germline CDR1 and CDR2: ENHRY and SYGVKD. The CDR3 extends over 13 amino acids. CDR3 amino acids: CASKRWDAGELFF. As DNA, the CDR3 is TGTGCCAGCAAGAGGTGGGATGCCGGGGAGCTGTTTTTT.

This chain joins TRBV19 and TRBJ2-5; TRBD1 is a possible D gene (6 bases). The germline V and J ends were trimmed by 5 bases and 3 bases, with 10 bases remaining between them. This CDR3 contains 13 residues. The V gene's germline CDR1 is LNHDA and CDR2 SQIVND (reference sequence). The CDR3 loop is CASSWTDKETQYF. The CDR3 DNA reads TGTGCCAGTAGTTGGACAGACAAAGAGACCCAGTACTTC.

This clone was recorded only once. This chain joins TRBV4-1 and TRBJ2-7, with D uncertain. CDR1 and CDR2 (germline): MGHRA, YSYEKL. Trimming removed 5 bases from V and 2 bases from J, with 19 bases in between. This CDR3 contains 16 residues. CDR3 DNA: TGCGCCAGCAGCACGAATGTAGGCAGGTTACCCTACGAGCAGTACTTC. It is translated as CASSTNVGRLPYEQYF.